This entry lists 22 T cell receptor beta chains sequenced from one sample in a study of T cell changes during pregnancy in multiple sclerosis (dated by TCRdb to about 2019). The library was produced with the immunoSEQ multiplex PCR assay. Sourced from immuneACCESS, this table was stored by TCRdb with only in-frame sequences that have V and J called. A share of the clones is absent; for the studies checked, an unresolved V gene accounts for under half, and the remainder has no known explanation. Recorded for this sample are about 20,000 clones; roughly nine tenths of them occurred a single time. The ten largest clones take up roughly a fifth of the sample. Sequences were derived from CD8+ T cells from peripheral blood mononuclear cells, sampled after pregnancy. The source is a female donor in good health, enrolled as a control in a pregnancy study.

This clone appeared a few times. This rearrangement joins TRBV29-1 to TRBJ2-7, with a weak D call TRBD1 (5 bases). Trimming shortened V by 6 bases and J by 6 bases, and 15 bases separated the two germline ends. Germline V gene lookup returns CDR1 SQVTM and CDR2 ANQGSEA. CDR3 length: 12 amino acids. Here the CDR3 reads CSVQGKLSEQYF. CDR3 bases: TGCAGCGTCCAGGGAAAGCTAAGCGAGCAGTACTTC.

The J gene is TRBJ1-3, the V gene TRBV30; 9 bases are shared with TRBD1. The CDR3 covers 15 residues. J gave up 2 bases and V 4 bases, and 6 bases lay outside the gene matches. CDR1 is GTSNPN and CDR2 is SVGIG in the germline V gene (reference sequence). CDR3 amino acids: CAWKDRDRAGNTIYF. CDR3 sequence (DNA): TGTGCCTGGAAAGACAGGGACAGGGCTGGAAACACCATATATTTT.

The chain links TRBV12-5 to TRBJ2-1; D ambiguous. Germline values: CDR1 LGHNT, CDR2 FRNRAP. The CDR3 is 15 residues long. The V gene lost 5 bases and the J gene lost 0 bases, with 11 bases spanning the gap. CDR3 region: CASGHTPVSYNEQFF. The CDR3 nucleotides are TGTGCTAGTGGTCATACTCCCGTCTCCTACAATGAGCAGTTCTTC.

The chain combines TRBV12-5 with TRBJ1-1; D unclear. CDR1 and CDR2 (germline): LGHNT, FRNRAP. This CDR3 region has 14 residues. Trimming took 9 bases from V and 5 from J, leaving 19 bases between them. CDR3 protein: CASYPPGIRTEAFF. CDR3 nucleotides: TGTGCTAGCTACCCGCCGGGTATCCGTACTGAAGCTTTCTTT. Filled out from reference TRBV12-5 and TRBJ1-1, the complete variable domain reads DARVTQTPRHKVTEMGQEVTMRCQPILGHNTVFWYRQTMMQGLELLAYFRNRAPLDDSGMPKDRFSAEMPDATLATLKIQPSEPRDSAVYFCASYPPGIRTEAFFGQGTRLTVV.

This clone appeared a few times. The V gene is TRBV6-4, the J gene TRBJ2-1, with TRBD2 identical over 15 bases. The CDR3 extends over 15 amino acids. CDR1 and CDR2 from the germline V gene are MRHNA and SNTAGT. V dropped 2 bases and J dropped 9; count of bases not matched to a gene: 2. CDR3 bases: TGTGCCAGCAGTGACATGGGACTAGCGGGGGGTGAGCAGTTCTTC. It specifies CASSDMGLAGGEQFF.

The chain links TRBV19 to TRBJ1-2; D gene unclear. Between the trimmed V and J ends, which lost 3 bases and 1 base, there was a span of 12 bases. The germline CDR1 and CDR2 sequences are LNHDA and SQIVND (reference sequence). The CDR3 has 15 amino acids. CDR3 loop: CASSIVAGSNYGYTF. The CDR3 DNA is TGTGCCAGTAGTATCGTCGCAGGAAGTAACTATGGCTACACCTTC.

The J gene is TRBJ2-1, the V gene TRBV6-4, with 9 bases aligning to TRBD2. The trim removed 4 bases at V and 8 bases at J, leaving 9 bases unmatched. Germline lookup yields CDR1 MRHNA and CDR2 SNTAGT. The CDR3 sequence is 15 residues long. The CDR3 sequence is CASSVASGRIYEQFF. The CDR3 coding sequence is TGTGCCAGCAGTGTTGCAAGCGGGAGGATCTATGAGCAGTTCTTC.

This chain joins TRBV27 and TRBJ2-3, with TRBD2 identical over 13 bases. The trim removed 6 bases at V and 6 bases at J, leaving 6 bases unmatched. The CDR3 sequence is 15 residues long. Germline-derived CDR1 and CDR2 are MNHEY and SMNVEV (reference sequence). In nucleotides, the CDR3 is TGTGCCAGCAGAACTAGCGGGAGGGCCGGGGATACGCAGTATTTT. This gives the protein CASRTSGRAGDTQYF.

Remarks on this clone: A junction boundary mismatches the germline segment, possibly from a read error. The rearrangement uses TRBV9 and TRBJ2-2; D is perhaps TRBD2 (5 bases). From germline, CDR1 is SGDLS and CDR2 YYNGEE. This CDR3 comprises 15 residues. The CDR3 sequence: CASSVGGSEHRGAVF. For the CDR3, the DNA is TGTGCCAGCAGCGTAGGTGGCAGCGAACACCGGGGAGCTGTTTTT.

This clone was seen just once. The CDR3 sequence: CASSRRQGMGTEAFF. The DNA for the CDR3 is TGTGCCAGCAGCCGAAGACAGGGAATGGGCACTGAAGCTTTCTTT. This chain links TRBV6-6 with TRBJ1-1, with 7 bases identical to TRBD1. After removal of 6 bases from V and 4 bases from J, the junction contained 11 bases not matched to a gene. CDR3 length equals 15 residues. The V gene's germline CDR1 is MNHNY and CDR2 SVGAGI (reference sequence).

The genes are TRBV4-3 and TRBJ1-6, with D possibly being TRBD1 (5 bases). The CDR3 extends over 16 amino acids. The germline V and J ends were trimmed by 3 bases and 5 bases, with 14 bases remaining between them. Germline V CDR1 and CDR2: LGHNA, YSLEER. CDR3 loop: CASSQTEKKNNSPLHF. DNA of the CDR3: TGCGCCAGCAGCCAGACAGAGAAGAAAAATAATTCACCCCTCCACTTT.

This chain joins TRBV6-1 and TRBJ2-7; tentatively, D is TRBD1 (6 bases). The germline V gene encodes CDR1 MNHNS and CDR2 SASEGT. The CDR3 length is 12 residues. Trimming pared 4 bases from V and 3 bases from J, leaving 7 bases between. Here the CDR3 reads CASSGQDYEQYF. The CDR3 nucleotides read TGTGCCAGCAGTGGACAGGACTACGAGCAGTACTTC.

The genes are TRBV7-9 and TRBJ1-5; D gene uncertain. The CDR3 loop spans 15 amino acids. Germline loops: CDR1 SEHNR, CDR2 FQNEAQ (reference sequence). The germline V and J ends were trimmed by 4 bases and 2 bases, with 12 bases remaining between them. CDR3 nucleotides: TGTGCCAGCAGCTCGGGAGAAGCGGGCAATCAGCCCCAGCATTTT. Its translation: CASSSGEAGNQPQHF.

This chain's CDR3 is CASSSGQRGEQYF. The CDR3 coding sequence is TGTGCCAGCTCGTCGGGACAACGAGGAGAGCAGTACTTC. V usage is TRBV27 and J usage is TRBJ2-7; weak D call: TRBD1 (6 bases). CDR1 is MNHEY, CDR2 SMNVEV, per germline (reference sequence). Trimming took off 8 bases at V and 7 bases at J, with 18 bases between the two ends. The CDR3 is 13 residues long.

The rearrangement links TRBV13 to TRBJ2-5, with 12 bases lining up with TRBD2. The V gene's germline CDR1 is PRHDT and CDR2 FYEKMQ (reference sequence). V gave up 4 bases and J gave up 2 bases; unmatched junction bases: 5. The length of the CDR3 is 16 residues. CDR3 bases: TGTGCCAGCAGCTGGCGACTAGCGGGAGCTCAAGAGACCCAGTACTTC. This encodes CASSWRLAGAQETQYF.

This sequence joins TRBV6-4 and TRBJ2-5, with a weak D call TRBD2 (5 bases). Deletions cut 5 bases from V and 5 bases from J, with 12 bases between. Per germline, CDR1 MRHNA and CDR2 SNTAGT. The CDR3 loop spans 13 amino acids. The CDR3 here is CASSNGDGETQYF. CDR3 in DNA: TGTGCCAGCAGTAACGGGGATGGCGAGACCCAGTACTTC.

This chain connects TRBV5-1 to TRBJ1-3; 7 bases map to TRBD1. The CDR3 is made up of 16 amino acids. CDR1 and CDR2 (germline): SGHRS, YFSETQ. V gave up 10 bases and J gave up 4 bases; unmatched junction bases: 17. The CDR3 DNA follows: TGCGCCCCCTTCGGGACAGTAAGTTTAACCGGAAACACCATATATTTT. Protein product: CAPFGTVSLTGNTIYF.

This sequence joins TRBV9 and TRBJ1-2; 8 nucleotides match TRBD1. Germline V CDR1 and CDR2: SGDLS, YYNGEE. This CDR3 region has 14 residues. V gave up 3 bases and J gave up 1 base; unmatched junction bases: 2. DNA for the CDR3: TGTGCCAGCAGCGGGGGGACAGGTAACTATGGCTACACCTTC. Translating gives CASSGGTGNYGYTF.

The table lists this clone with a few counts. The chain recombines TRBV6-4 with TRBJ2-1; 9 bases line up with TRBD1. Germline lookup yields CDR1 MRHNA and CDR2 SNTAGT. V shed 5 bases, J shed 8 bases, and the junction held 10 bases outside the gene matches. The CDR3 length is 15 residues. The CDR3 protein is CASSSQGQGGDEQFF. CDR3 coding DNA: TGTGCCAGCAGTTCTCAGGGACAGGGTGGGGATGAGCAGTTCTTC.

V gene TRBV27 combines with J gene TRBJ2-1; D might be TRBD2 (6 bases). This CDR3 region has 17 residues. Per the germline V gene, CDR1 is MNHEY and CDR2 is SMNVEV (reference sequence). Between the trimmed V and J ends, which lost 5 bases and 0 bases, there was a span of 17 bases. The CDR3 spells CASSIDGGAYSYNEQFF. The CDR3 bases are TGTGCCAGCAGTATCGACGGCGGGGCCTACTCCTACAATGAGCAGTTCTTC.

The V gene is TRBV27, the J gene TRBJ2-3; 8 bases map to TRBD2. The CDR3 totals 15 residues. The V segment lost 7 bases and the J segment 6 bases; nucleotides outside the gene matches: 12. Germline loops: CDR1 MNHEY, CDR2 SMNVEV (reference sequence). The DNA for the CDR3 is TGTGCCAGCACTCGCGGGACCGGGGGGGCGGATACGCAGTATTTT. It specifies CASTRGTGGADTQYF.

This chain joins TRBV29-1 and TRBJ2-5; tentatively, D is TRBD2 (6 bases). Germline CDR1 reads SQVTM; CDR2 reads ANQGSEA. Trimming cost V 7 bases and J 5 bases, with 14 bases left between them. The CDR3 has 12 residues. The CDR3 spells CSGVSSAETQYF. The CDR3 nucleotides are TGCAGCGGCGTATCTAGCGCGGAGACCCAGTACTTC.